This is a list of T cell receptor beta chains from one sample in a study of regulatory T cells in long-lasting Graves disease. MiXCR, applied by TCRdb to the multiplex PCR reads, yields one record per CDR3 protein. The table lists approximately 350,000 distinct CDR3 sequences, 10% to 15% of them singletons, with approximately 20% in the top ten. The same specimen was also included in a second study, on T cells in Graves' hyperthyroidism and ophthalmopathy.

The sequences come from peripheral blood mononuclear cells (PBMCs), collected at new diagnosis, from a patient treated with antithyroid drugs. These receptors were obtained from a woman aged 18-35 years with Graves disease. CDR3s include the opening cysteine and the closing phenylalanine or tryptophan. D genes are given only for firm matches. Clone size is not always given. Where it is, it says once, few, many or a class for expanded clones.

V gene	CDR3 length	J gene	clone size	D gene	CDR3 protein	CDR3 DNA
TRBV28	12	TRBJ2-3	many	-	CASSSSGKAQYF	TGTGCCAGCAGTTCCTCCGGGAAGGCGCAGTATTTT
TRBV27	17	TRBJ1-5	many	-	CASRSSGTVSSNQPQHF	TGTGCCAGCAGGAGTTCCGGGACGGTTTCTAGCAATCAGCCCCAGCATTTT
TRBV4-3	18	TRBJ2-3	-	TRBD2	CASSQDYNLAGRPDTQYF	TGCGCCAGCAGCCAAGACTATAATCTAGCGGGGCGCCCGGATACGCAGTATTTT
TRBV20-1	15	TRBJ2-3	few	-	CSADGTPRGTDTQYF	TGCAGTGCTGACGGGACTCCCCGAGGGACAGATACGCAGTATTTT
TRBV11-2	13	TRBJ2-5	few	TRBD2	CASGLAARETQYF	TGTGCCAGTGGACTAGCGGCGAGGGAGACCCAGTACTTC
TRBV10-3	13	TRBJ2-3	many	TRBD1	CATGDRDADTQYF	TGTGCCACCGGGGACAGAGACGCAGATACGCAGTATTTT
TRBV6-2/TRBV6-3	13	TRBJ2-7	many	-	CASSYSIEYEQYF	TGTGCCAGCAGTTACTCGATAGAATACGAGCAGTACTTC
TRBV20-1	17	TRBJ2-5	few	TRBD2	CSARLGLAGGLRETQYF	TGCAGTGCTAGGTTGGGGCTAGCGGGAGGGCTGCGGGAGACCCAGTACTTC
TRBV20-1	15	TRBJ2-1	many	TRBD2	CSAYGTSGRDNEQFF	TGCAGTGCCTACGGGACTAGCGGGAGGGATAATGAGCAGTTCTTC
TRBV20-1	14	TRBJ1-2	many	TRBD1	CSVGDRGSNYGYTF	TGCAGTGTTGGGGACAGGGGATCTAACTATGGCTACACCTTC
TRBV27	16	TRBJ2-3	few	TRBD2	CASSLSTSARTDTQYF	TGTGCCAGCAGTTTATCGACTAGCGCACGCACAGATACGCAGTATTTT
TRBV20-1	18	TRBJ2-5	many	TRBD2	CSARDRGPAGGYQETQYF	TGCAGTGCTAGAGATCGGGGGCCCGCGGGGGGGTACCAAGAGACCCAGTACTTC
TRBV12-3/TRBV12-4	18	TRBJ2-6	many	-	CASFAVPGGKAGANVLTF	TGTGCCAGCTTCGCGGTGCCAGGGGGGAAGGCTGGGGCCAACGTCCTGACTTTC
TRBV12-3/TRBV12-4	15	TRBJ2-3	many	TRBD1	CASSLIGGSTDTQYF	TGTGCCAGCAGTTTAATAGGGGGCAGCACAGATACGCAGTATTTT
TRBV6-1	14	TRBJ2-7	many	TRBD1	CASNRDRGAYEQYF	TGTGCCAGCAACCGGGACAGGGGGGCCTACGAGCAGTACTTC
TRBV20-1	12	TRBJ2-7	many	-	CSASPGPHEQYF	TGCAGTGCTAGTCCGGGACCCCACGAGCAGTACTTC
TRBV28	19	TRBJ2-7	many	TRBD1	CASSDRKGFDRGSVYEQYF	TGTGCCAGCAGTGACCGGAAGGGCTTCGACAGGGGATCCGTTTACGAGCAGTACTTC
TRBV5-5	16	TRBJ1-6	-	-	CASSLWTWKSRDPLHF	TGTGCCAGCAGCTTGTGGACGTGGAAGTCTAGGGATCCCCTCCACTTT
TRBV7-9	14	TRBJ1-2	many	-	CASTTRGSVYGYTF	TGTGCCAGCACCACCAGGGGTTCGGTTTATGGCTACACCTTC
TRBV7-9	12	TRBJ2-1	-	-	CASSHDSEEQFF	TGTGCCAGCAGTCATGACTCAGAAGAGCAGTTCTTC
TRBV6-1	15	TRBJ1-5	many	TRBD1	CASRPRGDSDQPQHF	TGTGCCAGCAGACCGAGGGGGGACAGTGATCAGCCCCAGCATTTT
TRBV7-9	13	TRBJ1-1	many	TRBD1	CASSLGKDRDAFF	TGTGCCAGCAGCTTAGGGAAAGACAGGGACGCTTTCTTT
TRBV6-2/TRBV6-3	16	TRBJ2-1	-	TRBD2	CASSSGGLAGIHEQFF	TGTGCCAGCAGTTCGGGCGGACTAGCGGGAATCCATGAGCAGTTCTTC
TRBV12-3/TRBV12-4	15	TRBJ1-2	many	-	CASSLLVLSYYGYTF	TGTGCCAGCAGTTTACTCGTTCTCTCTTACTATGGCTACACCTTC
TRBV3-1	13	TRBJ2-2	few	-	CASSPGLSGELFF	TGTGCCAGCAGCCCGGGACTTTCCGGGGAGCTGTTTTTT
TRBV4-3	13	TRBJ2-1	-	-	CATAQGSNNEQFF	TGCGCCACCGCTCAGGGGTCCAACAATGAGCAGTTCTTC
TRBV20-1	13	TRBJ2-5	many	TRBD1	CSAQDRGVETQYF	TGCAGTGCCCAGGACAGGGGGGTAGAGACCCAGTACTTC
TRBV13	14	TRBJ2-3	many	-	CASAAPFAPDTQYF	TGTGCCAGCGCCGCCCCGTTCGCCCCAGATACGCAGTATTTT
TRBV25-1	15	TRBJ2-3	many	TRBD2	CASTASGMGTDTQYF	TGTGCCAGCACCGCTAGCGGGATGGGGACAGATACGCAGTATTTT
TRBV28	15	TRBJ2-7	many	TRBD1	CASNHNQGVAYEQYF	TGTGCCAGCAATCATAACCAGGGGGTGGCCTACGAGCAGTACTTC
TRBV9	16	TRBJ2-7	many	-	CASSSGGSGFFGEQYF	TGTGCCAGCAGCTCCGGAGGCAGTGGGTTTTTTGGGGAGCAGTACTTC
TRBV5-1	15	TRBJ2-1	few	TRBD1	CASSLFRQGVDEQFF	TGCGCCAGCAGCTTGTTTCGACAGGGAGTAGATGAGCAGTTCTTC
TRBV6-5	16	TRBJ1-2	-	TRBD1	CASSYPRTGGILGYTF	TGTGCCAGCAGTTACCCTCGGACAGGGGGAATTTTGGGCTACACCTTC
TRBV29-1	13	TRBJ2-1	many	-	CSVAGLTVGEQFF	TGCAGCGTTGCCGGGCTCACGGTTGGGGAGCAGTTCTTC
TRBV6-1	15	TRBJ1-5	many	-	CASSRTRGGNQPQHF	TGTGCCAGCAGTCGAACCAGGGGTGGCAATCAGCCCCAGCATTTT
TRBV6-2/TRBV6-3	14	TRBJ1-5	-	-	CASNRGGPTQPQHF	TGTGCCAGCAACCGGGGAGGACCAACTCAGCCCCAGCATTTT
TRBV5-1	15	TRBJ1-2	-	-	CASSRGLTANYGYTF	TGCGCCAGCAGCCGGGGACTGACAGCTAACTATGGCTACACCTTC
TRBV7-2	16	TRBJ2-3	many	-	CASSLMRLTSTDTQYF	TGTGCCAGCAGCTTAATGAGGCTAACTAGCACAGATACGCAGTATTTT
TRBV6-5	17	TRBJ1-1	many	TRBD1	CASSYSWDRGFDTEAFF	TGTGCCAGCAGTTACTCGTGGGACAGGGGATTTGACACTGAAGCTTTCTTT
TRBV4-1	15	TRBJ1-1	many	TRBD1	CASSQVRGRHTEAFF	TGCGCCAGCAGCCAAGTCAGGGGGCGGCACACTGAAGCTTTCTTT
TRBV29-1	16	TRBJ2-3	many	TRBD2	CSRDSGTPGGTDTQYF	TGCAGCCGGGACTCCGGGACACCGGGGGGGACAGATACGCAGTATTTT
TRBV7-9	19	TRBJ1-3	-	-	CASSLASPAGASDGNTIYF	TGTGCCAGCAGCTTAGCGTCTCCGGCGGGAGCCTCCGACGGAAACACCATATATTTT